This is a list of T cell receptor beta chains from one sample in a study of cytomegalovirus exposure and HLA in healthy donors. Here immunoSEQ multiplex PCR was the method, and the copy in TCRdb shows in-frame clones only, minus some. The table records some 120,000 clones, more than 80% of them present only once. Sequencing was performed on PBMCs. These receptors were obtained from a man in his thirties or forties in good health and CMV-seronegative. Each CDR3 is given with its conserved first and last residue. The order of the fields is V gene, D gene, J gene, clone size, CDR3 protein, CDR3 DNA. D genes are given only for firm matches. Clone sizes are given selectively: once, few, many, or a class where the clone is expanded.

>TRBV12-5|TRBD2|TRBJ2-5|NA
CASGVLSSPSREGQYF
TGTGCTAGTGGTGTTTTAAGCTCACCGAGTCGGGAGGGCCAGTACTTC
>TRBV4-3|TRBD2|TRBJ2-3|NA
CASSQDSAPGRERPDTQYF
TGCGCCAGCAGCCAAGATTCCGCTCCCGGGCGGGAGAGACCAGATACGCAGTATTTT
>TRBV9|TRBD2|TRBJ2-1|NA
CASSGRLAGGLSSYNEQFF
TGTGCCAGCAGCGGACGACTAGCGGGAGGCTTAAGCTCCTACAATGAGCAGTTCTTC
>TRBV29-1|TRBD1|TRBJ2-1|NA
CSTRDRGGHEQFF
TGCAGCACCCGGGACAGGGGGGGGCATGAGCAGTTCTTC
>TRBV30|NA|TRBJ2-7|NA
CAWSRSRGSEQYF
TGTGCCTGGAGTAGGAGTCGGGGGTCCGAGCAGTACTTC
>TRBV5-1|NA|TRBJ1-1|once
CASSLAGGGEAFF
TGCGCCAGCAGCTTGGCCGGGGGAGGTGAAGCTTTCTTT
>TRBV7-9|NA|TRBJ2-7|once
CASSLTTGQSQYEQYF
TGTGCCAGCAGCTTAACCACGGGACAAAGTCAGTACGAGCAGTACTTC
>TRBV27|TRBD2|TRBJ2-1|once
CASSLTTSGSRFF
TGTGCCAGCAGTTTAACGACTAGCGGGAGTCGGTTCTTC
>TRBV2|TRBD1|TRBJ1-2|NA
CASVGNPGGNYGYTF
TGTGCCAGCGTCGGCAACCCAGGGGGGAACTATGGCTACACCTTC
>TRBV15|TRBD1|TRBJ2-5|NA
CATSSRGGQGGETQYF
TGTGCCACCAGCTCGAGGGGGGGACAGGGAGGAGAGACCCAGTACTTC
>TRBV16|NA|TRBJ2-7|once
CASSEDSASYEQYF
TGTGCCAGCAGCGAGGACAGCGCCTCCTACGAGCAGTACTTC
>TRBV5-1|TRBD1|TRBJ1-5|NA
CASSLQGGNQPQHF
TGCGCCAGCAGCTTACAGGGGGGCAATCAGCCCCAGCATTTT
>TRBV6-1|TRBD1|TRBJ2-7|NA
CASSWPGTEGYEQYF
TGTGCCAGCAGTTGGCCCGGGACAGAGGGCTACGAGCAGTACTTC
>TRBV10-2|NA|TRBJ2-5|NA
CASRLEGQETQYF
TGCGCCAGCAGACTAGAGGGCCAAGAGACCCAGTACTTC
>TRBV11-2|TRBD1|TRBJ2-3|NA
CASSLVVDWTGYTDTQYF
TGTGCCAGCAGCTTAGTAGTAGATTGGACAGGATACACAGATACGCAGTATTTT
>TRBV5-1|TRBD2|TRBJ2-1|NA
CASSPGAGAWDEQFF
TGCGCCAGCAGCCCTGGAGCGGGAGCCTGGGATGAGCAGTTCTTC
>TRBV7-8|TRBD2|TRBJ2-1|NA
CASRGLSGSSYNEQFF
TGTGCCAGCAGGGGGTTGAGCGGGAGCTCTTACAATGAGCAGTTCTTC
>TRBV6-1|TRBD1|TRBJ1-5|NA
CASNEGQGEEPQHF
TGTGCCAGCAACGAGGGACAGGGGGAAGAGCCCCAGCATTTT
>TRBV27|NA|TRBJ2-7|NA
CASSSGAVPYEQYF
TGTGCCAGCAGTTCAGGGGCCGTCCCCTACGAGCAGTACTTC
>TRBV5-6|TRBD1|TRBJ1-1|few
CASSLIQGAIEAFF
TGTGCCAGCAGCCTAATACAGGGGGCAATTGAAGCTTTCTTT
>TRBV19|NA|TRBJ2-5|few
CASSLGNRAARETQYF
TGTGCCAGTAGCCTTGGGAACAGGGCCGCCCGGGAGACCCAGTACTTC
>TRBV15|TRBD2|TRBJ2-1|NA
CATSRVPIAGGGRYNEQFF
TGTGCCACCAGCAGAGTCCCTATAGCGGGAGGGGGGCGCTACAATGAGCAGTTCTTC
>TRBV5-5|TRBD1|TRBJ2-2|NA
CASSSLPDRARTGELFF
TGTGCCAGCAGCTCACTACCGGACAGGGCGAGGACCGGGGAGCTGTTTTTT
>TRBV11-3|TRBD1|TRBJ1-5|NA
CASSSVPGTGGQILNQPQHF
TGTGCCAGCAGCTCAGTGCCCGGGACAGGGGGCCAAATACTCAATCAGCCCCAGCATTTT